These 28 T cell receptor beta chains were sequenced from one sample in a study of breast tumors, draining lymph nodes, adjacent tissues. Each CDR3 protein gets one entry after TCRdb re-called the multiplex PCR reads with MiXCR. Here the sample spans about 180,000 distinct CDR3 sequences, around a third being singletons. Samples came from axillary lymph nodes draining the breast cancer. Sequences were obtained from axillary lymph node tissue. The receptors were sampled from a female donor with breast cancer. Some clones in this sample may be carry-over from other donors' samples.

In this sample, this clonotype turned up many times. This sequence joins TRBV20-1 and TRBJ1-5; D call uncertain. Trimming stripped 2 bases from V and 0 bases from J, with 2 bases between. The V gene's germline CDR1 is DFQATT and CDR2 SNEGSKA (reference sequence). The CDR3 runs to 12 residues. CDR3 coding DNA: TGCAGTGCTAGATATAGCAATCAGCCCCAGCATTTT. Translated, it gives CSARYSNQPQHF.

This clonotype has ten or more counts. The junction does not match germline at one end; this may be a read error. The chain couples TRBV20-1 to TRBJ2-1; weak D call: TRBD1 (5 bases). Germline V gene data show CDR1 as DFQATT and CDR2 as SNEGSKA (reference sequence). CDR3 length equals 16 residues. For the CDR3, the DNA is TGCAGTGCTAAGGTAGCTACAGGCGGCTCCGACAATGAGCAGTTCTTC. Its translation is CSAKVATGGSDNEQFF.

In the case of this clonotype: One end of the junction varies from germline; a read error may be responsible. The gene calls are TRBV29-1 and TRBJ1-1; tentative D call: TRBD1 (5 bases). Germline V gene lookup returns CDR1 SQVTM and CDR2 ANQGSEA. The CDR3 is made up of 15 amino acids. The CDR3 spells CSVEGRHARNTEALF. The CDR3 DNA follows: TGCAGCGTTGAGGGACGTCACGCGAGGAACACTGAAGCTCTCTTT.

The chain links TRBV6-1 to TRBJ2-6; either TRBD1 or TRBD2 may fit D (6 bases each). V lost 7 bases and J 0 bases, leaving 13 bases between the germline ends. Germline V gene sequence: CDR1 MNHNS, CDR2 SASEGT. The CDR3 extends over 16 amino acids. As DNA, the CDR3 is TGTGCCAGCATTCCGGGGGCCCCCTCTGGGGCCAACGTCCTGACTTTC. Amino acids: CASIPGAPSGANVLTF.

This clonotype was detected only a few times. The genes are TRBV6-6 and TRBJ2-2, with a possible D match to TRBD2 (7 bases). From germline, CDR1 is MNHNY and CDR2 SVGAGI (reference sequence). The ends were cut back, 5 bases at V and 0 bases at J, with 10 bases in the middle. CDR3 size: 15 residues. The CDR3 sequence: CASSRGGSNTGELFF. The CDR3 DNA reads TGTGCCAGCAGTAGGGGGGGATCGAACACCGGGGAGCTGTTTTTT.

This clonotype has a count of ten or more. The rearrangement joins TRBV19 to TRBJ2-3; 7 positions match TRBD1. The CDR3 is 16 amino acids. V dropped 5 bases and J dropped 0; count of bases not matched to a gene: 8. Looked up from germline, CDR1 is LNHDA and CDR2 is SQIVND (reference sequence). The CDR3 coding sequence is TGTGCCAGTAGTCAGCCGGGACAGCCCAGCACAGATACGCAGTATTTT. It encodes CASSQPGQPSTDTQYF. Drawing the rest from reference TRBV19 and TRBJ2-3, the complete variable domain is DGGITQSPKYLFRKEGQNVTLSCEQNLNHDAMYWYRQDPGQGLRLIYYSQIVNDFQKGDIAEGYSVSREKKESFPLTVTSAQKNPTAFYLCASSQPGQPSTDTQYFGPGTRLTVL.

This clonotype has at least ten counts. V and J are TRBV10-3 and TRBJ2-1; TRBD2 matches at 10 bases. This CDR3 region has 17 residues. Germline V lookup: CDR1 ENHRY, CDR2 SYGVKD. Trimming removed 10 bases from V and 7 bases from J; junction bases left unmatched: 19. CDR3 nucleotides: TGTGCCACGCGCCCGGTTGAGCGGGAGGGCCCGGGAAATGAGCAGTTCTTC. It encodes CATRPVEREGPGNEQFF.

This clonotype was picked up many times. The chain employs TRBV18 and TRBJ1-3, with D hard to call. Trimming removed 4 bases from V and 2 bases from J, with 12 bases in between. There are 15 residues in the CDR3. Germline lookup yields CDR1 KGHSH and CDR2 LQKENI. The CDR3 bases are TGTGCCAGCTCACTCTCGGCACTACCTGGAAACACCATATATTTT. This codes for CASSLSALPGNTIYF.

The rearrangement links TRBV20-1 to TRBJ2-7, with 9 bases fitting TRBD2. Unmatched junction bases numbered 11, after V lost 0 bases and J lost 2 bases. Germline values: CDR1 DFQATT, CDR2 SNEGSKA (reference sequence). The CDR3 length is 17 residues. The CDR3 loop is CSARDLIAGANAYEQYF. The CDR3 DNA reads TGCAGTGCTAGAGATTTGATAGCGGGAGCTAACGCCTACGAGCAGTACTTC.

There are many counts of this clonotype. A much larger clone lies a single base off, so this may be a read error. CDR3 DNA: TGTGCCAGCAGCTCACCCAGGGAGTTCTACGAGCAGTACTTC. It encodes CASSSPREFYEQYF. This chain links TRBV5-6 with TRBJ2-7, with D perhaps TRBD1 or TRBD2 (5 bases each). Germline loops: CDR1 SGHDT, CDR2 YYEEEE. The CDR3 is made up of 14 amino acids. V dropped 3 bases and J dropped 3 bases, with 13 bases sitting between them.

Ten or more counts support this clonotype. The V and J genes are TRBV11-2 and TRBJ1-4; a possible D gene is TRBD1 (5 bases). The CDR3 runs 15 residues. Trimming left V 2 bases short and J 2 bases short, with 9 bases between. CDR1 and CDR2 (germline): SGHAT, FQNNGV. The CDR3 region has the DNA TGTGCCAGCAGCTTAAACCCAGGGACTAATGAAAAACTGTTTTTT. It is translated as CASSLNPGTNEKLFF.

This clonotype was observed at least ten times. The chain carries TRBV7-9 and TRBJ1-2; D unclear. The CDR3 is 13 amino acids. The germline V gene encodes CDR1 SEHNR and CDR2 FQNEAQ (reference sequence). V was trimmed by 4 bases and J by 4 bases, leaving 10 bases between them. CDR3 sequence (DNA): TGTGCCAGCAGCTCCGGACGAGTCTATGGCTACACCTTC. It codes for CASSSGRVYGYTF.

The chain is built from TRBV7-8 and TRBJ1-5; unclear D gene. This CDR3 has 14 amino acids. V lost 1 base, J lost 6 bases, and 10 bases lay in between. The germline gives CDR1 SGHVS, CDR2 FQNEAQ. CDR3 loop: CASSLGAPGQPQHF. The CDR3 nucleotides read TGTGCCAGCAGCTTAGGGGCGCCAGGTCAGCCCCAGCATTTT.

This clonotype was detected ten times or more. The V and J genes are TRBV2 and TRBJ2-7; D gene uncertain. In germline, CDR1 is SNHLY, CDR2 FYNNEI. CDR3 length: 12 amino acids. Trimming stripped 8 bases from V and 2 bases from J, with 10 bases between. CDR3 sequence (DNA): TGTGCCAGCGTAGGGCAAACCTACGAGCAGTACTTC. Translation: CASVGQTYEQYF.

This clonotype was recorded many times. The V and J genes are TRBV28 and TRBJ2-7; no reliable D call. The CDR3 loop spans 16 amino acids. CDR1 and CDR2 from the germline V gene are MDHEN and SYDVKM. V was shortened by 3 bases and J by 4 bases, with 19 bases between the two germline ends. The CDR3 DNA follows: TGTGCCAGCAGTTTCTCGGCCAACTCACCGGTATACGAGCAGTACTTC. It is translated as CASSFSANSPVYEQYF.

This clonotype was detected ten times or more. The V gene is TRBV2, the J gene TRBJ2-1, with D perhaps matching TRBD2 (6 bases). Germline-derived CDR1 and CDR2 are SNHLY and FYNNEI. This CDR3 spans 16 amino acids. V was pared by 3 bases and J by 8 bases, with 20 bases between. CDR3 DNA sequence: TGTGCCAGCAGTGATAAAGAGACTAGAGTATTTCATGAGCAGTTCTTC. As protein: CASSDKETRVFHEQFF.

This clonotype showed up just a few times. A much larger clone differs by one base, so this may be a read error. V gene TRBV5-1 combines with J gene TRBJ2-1; D unresolved. The CDR3 loop spans 13 amino acids. Looked up from germline, CDR1 is SGHRS and CDR2 is YFSETQ. The chain's CDR3 is CASSLANGHDQFF. In nucleotides, the CDR3 is TGCGCCAGCAGCTTGGCCAACGGCCATGACCAGTTCTTC.

This clonotype was detected many times. The J gene is TRBJ2-7, the V gene TRBV29-1; D is uncertain. This CDR3 contains 13 residues. The V gene's germline CDR1 is SQVTM and CDR2 ANQGSEA. With 4 bases removed from V and 2 bases from J, the gap between germline ends came to 12 bases. The DNA of the CDR3 is TGCAGCGTTGTGGGGAAAGGGACCTACGAGCAGTACTTC. Residues: CSVVGKGTYEQYF.

The CDR3 here is CAIRPGTENYEQYF. Here the CDR3 DNA reads TGTGCCATCAGACCCGGGACAGAAAACTACGAGCAGTACTTC. This chain joins TRBV10-3 and TRBJ2-7; TRBD1 aligns across 7 bases. CDR3 size: 14 residues. Germline CDR1 and CDR2: ENHRY and SYGVKD. V was pared by 6 bases and J by 3 bases, with 8 bases of the junction left unmatched.

J is TRBJ2-5 and V is TRBV5-1; 10 bases line up with TRBD2. The CDR3 totals 15 residues. With V trimmed by 0 bases and J by 5 bases, 4 bases remained unmatched. Germline lookup yields CDR1 SGHRS and CDR2 YFSETQ. CDR3 sequence (DNA): TGCGCCAGCAGCTTGGTCGGGACTAGCGAGGAGACCCAGTACTTC. It is translated as CASSLVGTSEETQYF. Using reference TRBV5-1 and TRBJ2-5 for the parts outside the CDR3, the full variable domain is KAGVTQTPRYLIKTRGQQVTLSCSPISGHRSVSWYQQTPGQGLQFLFEYFSETQRNKGNFPGRFSGRQFSNSRSEMNVSTLELGDSALYLCASSLVGTSEETQYFGPGTRLLVL.

The chain couples TRBV2 to TRBJ2-7; D remains ambiguous. The DNA end favors TRBJ2-5, so the J call may be wrong. The CDR3 covers 12 residues. The germline CDR1 and CDR2 sequences are SNHLY and FYNNEI. The CDR3 sequence: CASRTVKETQYF. CDR3 DNA: TGTGCTAGTAGGACGGTGAAAGAGACCCAGTACTTC.

At least ten counts were recorded for this clonotype. CDR3 amino acids: CASSNPLAGVTRDTQYF. The CDR3 coding sequence is TGTGCCAGCAGCAATCCACTAGCGGGAGTTACAAGAGATACGCAGTATTTT. This chain links TRBV7-2 with TRBJ2-3, with TRBD2 matching 11 bases. The CDR3 is made up of 17 amino acids. V dropped 5 bases and J dropped 5; count of bases not matched to a gene: 12. CDR1 is SGHTA and CDR2 is FQGNSA in the germline V gene.

This clonotype was recorded at least ten times. The chain carries TRBV5-1 and TRBJ2-7; TRBD1 might be the D (6 bases). V lost 5 bases and J lost 4, with 16 bases in between. Looked up from germline, CDR1 is SGHRS and CDR2 is YFSETQ. The CDR3 has 14 residues. Written as DNA, the CDR3 is TGCGCCAGCAGTGAGGGAACAGGGCAATACGAGCAGTACTTC. This sequence encodes CASSEGTGQYEQYF.

This clonotype came up a few times. The chain uses TRBV9 and TRBJ2-1; possibly TRBD2 for D (6 bases). Germline values: CDR1 SGDLS, CDR2 YYNGEE. The CDR3 runs 15 residues. V dropped 0 bases and J dropped 8 bases, with 15 bases sitting between them. Here the CDR3 DNA reads TGTGCCAGCAGCGTAGACGACATTTGGGGGGATGAGCAGTTCTTC. This gives the protein CASSVDDIWGDEQFF.

This clonotype was counted many times. The gene calls are TRBV20-1 and TRBJ1-5, with 8 bases that match TRBD1. The CDR3 has 15 amino acids. Germline V gives CDR1 DFQATT, CDR2 SNEGSKA (reference sequence). Losses at the gene ends were 0 bases for V and 9 bases for J; bases not matched to a gene: 10. The CDR3 loop reads CSARDGGRGRGPQHF. In DNA form, the CDR3 reads TGCAGTGCTAGAGATGGGGGCAGGGGGCGCGGGCCCCAGCATTTT.

This clonotype has at least ten counts. This chain links TRBV7-2 with TRBJ1-6, with D maybe TRBD1 (6 bases). CDR3 size: 14 residues. Trimming shortened V by 5 bases and J by 10 bases, and 15 bases separated the two germline ends. Germline loops: CDR1 SGHTA, CDR2 FQGNSA. CDR3 DNA: TGTGCCAGCAGCCTATTAACAGGGTTGTCACCCCTCCACTTT. It encodes CASSLLTGLSPLHF.

Concerning this clonotype itself: The junction does not match germline at one end; this may be a read error. The CDR3 sequence is CASSPGLCSGANVPTF. For the CDR3, the DNA is TGTGCCAGCAGCCCCGGGCTGTGCTCTGGGGCCAACGTCCCGACTTTC. The chain joins TRBV7-6 to TRBJ2-6, with D maybe TRBD1 (5 bases). CDR1 and CDR2 (germline): SGHVS, FNYEAQ. The CDR3 is made up of 16 amino acids.

Ten or more counts support this clonotype. The chain joins TRBV2 to TRBJ2-1; D may be TRBD1 (7 bases). CDR3 size: 14 residues. Germline V lookup: CDR1 SNHLY, CDR2 FYNNEI. Trimming removed 7 bases at V and 4 bases at J, with 14 bases between. CDR3 sequence reads: CASTGGRGYNEQFF. The CDR3 DNA sequence: TGTGCCAGCACAGGGGGGCGCGGGTACAATGAGCAGTTCTTC.